This T cell receptor (beta chain) was identified during a study of regulatory T cells in long-lasting Graves disease. In building TCR beta libraries, iRepertoire HTBI primers were used together with Arm-PCR of CDR3 regions. MiXCR was run by TCRdb on the multiplex PCR reads, yielding one entry per CDR3 protein. This table has roughly 450,000 distinct CDR3 sequences, about 20% appearing once. The sample's time point: persistent/refractory GD, antithyroid drugs over 5 years with positive TRAb. Isolated PBMC RNA provided the starting material for the TCR library. This clonotype was found once. Germline assignment: CDR1 MDHEN and CDR2 SYDVKM. This CDR3 has 12 amino acids. Trimming removed 3 bases from V and 8 bases from J, with 10 bases in between.

The V gene is TRBV28, the J gene TRBJ1-1, with no clear D. The material was peripheral blood mononuclear cells (PBMCs), obtained when the disease was refractory, from a patient treated with antithyroid drugs. This clonotype was sampled from a female donor with Graves disease. CDR3 in amino acids: CASSFGRIEAFF. The CDR3, as DNA: TGTGCCAGCAGTTTTGGAAGGATCGAAGCTTTCTTT. Drawing the rest from reference TRBV28 and TRBJ1-1, the complete variable domain is DVKVTQSSRYLVKRTGEKVFLECVQDMDHENMFWYRQDPGLGLRLIYFSYDVKMKEKGDIPEGYSVSREKKERFSLILESASTNQTSMYLCASSFGRIEAFFGQGTRLTVV.